The 14 T cell receptor beta chains listed next were all sequenced from one sample in a study of T cell responses to AZD1222 COVID-19 vaccine. The protocol was immunoSEQ multiplex PCR, while the TCRdb copy is restricted to in-frame clones and leaves out a portion. This table holds roughly 120,000 clones, about 88% found once. The sample here was peripheral blood, taken on day 0 of AZD1222 vaccination. These receptors were obtained from an adult in good health.

The chain employs TRBV7-9 and TRBJ1-1; tentatively, D is TRBD1 (5 bases). V was clipped by 9 bases and J by 7 bases, with 15 bases between them. Germline CDR1 is SEHNR and CDR2 is FQNEAQ (reference sequence). The length of the CDR3 is 12 residues. The CDR3 sequence is CASLFSGGEAFF. CDR3 DNA: TGTGCCAGTCTTTTCTCGGGGGGTGAAGCTTTCTTT.

This chain links TRBV7-3 with TRBJ2-5; 10 nucleotides align to TRBD1. There are 16 residues in the CDR3. Germline V gene lookup returns CDR1 SGHTA and CDR2 FQGTGA. J gave up 2 bases and V 4 bases, and 7 bases lay outside the gene matches. CDR3 in amino acids: CASSSPGGQGQETQYF. The CDR3 region has the DNA TGTGCCAGCAGCTCCCCCGGGGGACAGGGGCAAGAGACCCAGTACTTC.

The chain has TRBV7-9 and TRBJ2-5; tentatively, D is TRBD1 (6 bases). V shed 4 bases and J shed 2 bases, with 11 bases lying between them. Germline values: CDR1 SEHNR, CDR2 FQNEAQ (reference sequence). The CDR3 length is 14 residues. CDR3 sequence (DNA): TGTGCCAGCAGCTCGGGGACATGGCAAGAGACCCAGTACTTC. Protein: CASSSGTWQETQYF. The full variable domain, with the rest looked up from reference TRBV7-9 and TRBJ2-5, is DTGVSQNPRHKITKRGQNVTFRCDPISEHNRLYWYRQTLGQGPEFLTYFQNEAQLEKSRLLSDRFSAERPKGSFSTLEIQRTEQGDSAMYLCASSSGTWQETQYFGPGTRLLVL.

The V call is TRBV7-9, the J call TRBJ2-7, with D perhaps TRBD1 (6 bases). The CDR3 contains 13 residues. Germline V gene data show CDR1 as SEHNR and CDR2 as FQNEAQ (reference sequence). V lost 5 bases and J lost 5, with 13 bases in between. CDR3 sequence reads: CASSPGTPDEQYF. The CDR3 DNA is TGTGCCAGCAGCCCCGGGACACCGGACGAGCAGTACTTC.

The chain carries TRBV13 and TRBJ2-7, with 12 nucleotides matching TRBD2. Germline CDR1 is PRHDT and CDR2 is FYEKMQ (reference sequence). Trimming removed 5 bases from V and 6 bases from J; junction bases left unmatched: 8. This CDR3 has 15 amino acids. The CDR3 region has the DNA TGTGCCAGCAGCGCAGGGACTAGCGGGCTTGGCGAGCAGTACTTC. Residues: CASSAGTSGLGEQYF.

This clone was observed a few times. The CDR3 here is CASSRFEGLSEAFF. CDR3 bases: TGTGCCAGCAGTCGCTTTGAAGGGTTGTCTGAAGCTTTCTTT. J is TRBJ1-1 and V is TRBV7-9, with D unresolved. The ends were cut back, 6 bases at V and 6 bases at J, with 17 bases in the middle. Per germline, CDR1 SEHNR and CDR2 FQNEAQ (reference sequence). CDR3 length equals 14 residues. The full variable domain, rest sourced from reference TRBV7-9 and TRBJ1-1, is DTGVSQNPRHKITKRGQNVTFRCDPISEHNRLYWYRQTLGQGPEFLTYFQNEAQLEKSRLLSDRFSAERPKGSFSTLEIQRTEQGDSAMYLCASSRFEGLSEAFFGQGTRLTVV.

This chain joins TRBV3-1 (or the pseudogene TRBV3-2) and TRBJ1-2; 7 bases fit TRBD1. The CDR3 is 15 amino acids. The V and J ends lost 3 bases and 6 bases, in that order; junction bases with no gene match: 10. CDR1 and CDR2 from the germline V gene are LGHDT and YNNKEL (reference sequence). CDR3 region: CASSQAWDSTNGYTF. In DNA, the CDR3 is TGTGCCAGCAGCCAGGCCTGGGACAGTACAAATGGCTACACCTTC.

Regarding this clone: The junction shows a germline mismatch at one end, possibly a read error. The chain joins TRBV28 to TRBJ2-7; D call uncertain. Germline V gene data show CDR1 as MDHEN and CDR2 as SYDVKM. The CDR3 spans 11 residues. Here the CDR3 DNA reads TGTGCCAGCAGTTCCCCCCGGAGCATCACCTTC. This encodes CASSSPRSITF.

The V gene is TRBV14, the J gene TRBJ1-2; TRBD1 matches 7 bases. Trimming removed 2 bases from V and 8 bases from J; junction bases left unmatched: 5. The CDR3 sequence is 13 residues long. The germline gives CDR1 SGHDN, CDR2 FVKESK. CDR3 region: CASSQLTGRGYTF. The CDR3 nucleotides read TGTGCCAGCAGCCAACTGACAGGGAGAGGCTACACCTTC.

The chain carries TRBV10-3 and TRBJ1-4; D remains ambiguous. CDR3 size: 13 residues. The germline V and J ends were trimmed by 2 bases and 8 bases, with 9 bases remaining between them. Germline CDR1 is ENHRY and CDR2 is SYGVKD. The CDR3 DNA is TGTGCCATCAGTGAGGGGGTAGGGGAAAAACTGTTTTTT. Its protein product is CAISEGVGEKLFF.

This chain links TRBV6-5 with TRBJ2-5, with D possibly matching TRBD2 (5 bases). This CDR3 is 13 amino acids long. CDR1 and CDR2 (germline): MNHEY, SVGAGI. Trimming took off 7 bases at V and 5 bases at J, with 14 bases between the two ends. CDR3 amino acids: CASMNLLGETQYF. Here the CDR3 DNA reads TGTGCCAGCATGAATCTACTAGGGGAGACCCAGTACTTC.

The rearrangement joins TRBV11-1 to TRBJ2-5; 7 bases agree with TRBD2. V dropped 5 bases and J dropped 5; count of bases not matched to a gene: 5. The CDR3 consists of 13 residues. Germline values: CDR1 SGHAT, CDR2 FQDESV (reference sequence). The CDR3 here is CASSMSAGETQYF. The DNA for the CDR3 is TGTGCCAGCAGCATGTCAGCGGGGGAGACCCAGTACTTC.

The rearrangement uses TRBV19 and TRBJ2-7; maybe TRBD2 (6 bases). The germline V gene encodes CDR1 LNHDA and CDR2 SQIVND (reference sequence). CDR3 size: 15 residues. V was shortened by 3 bases and J by 3 bases, with 15 bases between the two germline ends. The CDR3 loop reads CASSIFYGGGYEQYF. The CDR3 region has the DNA TGTGCCAGTAGTATCTTTTACGGGGGAGGCTACGAGCAGTACTTC.

This chain uses TRBV7-2 with TRBJ2-1; 8 bases fit TRBD2. This CDR3 is built from 15 residues. The V gene end was trimmed by 0 bases and the J gene end by 8 bases; junction bases not matched to a gene: 6. CDR1 SGHTA and CDR2 FQGNSA come from the germline V gene. Here the CDR3 DNA reads TGTGCCAGCAGCTTAGCGGTCGCGGGAGGCCATGAGCAGTTCTTC. It specifies CASSLAVAGGHEQFF.